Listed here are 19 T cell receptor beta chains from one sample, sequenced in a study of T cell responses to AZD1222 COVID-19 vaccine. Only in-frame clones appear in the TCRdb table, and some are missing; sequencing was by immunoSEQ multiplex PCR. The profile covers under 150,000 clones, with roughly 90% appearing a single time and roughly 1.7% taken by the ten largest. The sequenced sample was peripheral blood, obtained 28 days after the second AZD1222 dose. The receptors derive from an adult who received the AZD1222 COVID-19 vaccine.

The CDR3 sequence is CASSPPGTSSATQYF. As DNA, the CDR3 is TGTGCCAGCAGCCCCCCCGGGACTAGTAGTGCTACGCAGTATTTT. The chain uses TRBV3-1 (or the pseudogene TRBV3-2) and TRBJ2-3; 8 bases are shared with TRBD2. Trimming cost V 4 bases and J 8 bases; bases outside gene matches: 11. This CDR3 spans 15 amino acids. Germline CDR1 and CDR2: LGHDT and YNNKEL (reference sequence).

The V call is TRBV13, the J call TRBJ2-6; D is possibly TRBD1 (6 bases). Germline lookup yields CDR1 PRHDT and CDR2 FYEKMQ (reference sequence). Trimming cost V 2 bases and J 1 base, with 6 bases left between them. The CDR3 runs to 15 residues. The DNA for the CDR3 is TGTGCCAGCAGCTTAAGGGGGTCTGGGGCCAACGTCCTGACTTTC. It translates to CASSLRGSGANVLTF.

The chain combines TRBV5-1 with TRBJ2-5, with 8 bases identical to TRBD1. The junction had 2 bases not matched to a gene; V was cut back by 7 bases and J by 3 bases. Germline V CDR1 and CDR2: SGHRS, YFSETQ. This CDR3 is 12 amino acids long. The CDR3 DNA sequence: TGCGCCAGCCAGACAGGGGAAGAGACCCAGTACTTC. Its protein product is CASQTGEETQYF.

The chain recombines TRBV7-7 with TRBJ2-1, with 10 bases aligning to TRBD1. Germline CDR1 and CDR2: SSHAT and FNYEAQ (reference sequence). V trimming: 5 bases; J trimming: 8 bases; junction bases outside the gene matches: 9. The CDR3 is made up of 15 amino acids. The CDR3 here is CASSLGTGAKDEQFF. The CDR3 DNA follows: TGTGCCAGCAGCCTGGGGACAGGGGCGAAGGATGAGCAGTTCTTC. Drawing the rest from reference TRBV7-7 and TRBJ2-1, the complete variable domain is GAGVSQSPRYKVTKRGQDVTLRCDPISSHATLYWYQQALGQGPEFLTYFNYEAQPDKSGLPSDRFSAERPEGSISTLTIQRTEQRDSAMYRCASSLGTGAKDEQFFGPGTRLTVL.

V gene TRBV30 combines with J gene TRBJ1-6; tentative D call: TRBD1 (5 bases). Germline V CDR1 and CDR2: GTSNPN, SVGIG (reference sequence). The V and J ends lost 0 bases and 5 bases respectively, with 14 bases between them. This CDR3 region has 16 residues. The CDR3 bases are TGTGCCTGGAGTGTAGGGGCCCTGGGCAATAATTCACCCCTCCACTTT. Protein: CAWSVGALGNNSPLHF.

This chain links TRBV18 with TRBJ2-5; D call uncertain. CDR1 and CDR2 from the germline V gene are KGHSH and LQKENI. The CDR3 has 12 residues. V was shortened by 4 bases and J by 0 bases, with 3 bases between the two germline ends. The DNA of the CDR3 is TGTGCCAGCTCACGGTACCAAGAGACCCAGTACTTC. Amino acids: CASSRYQETQYF.

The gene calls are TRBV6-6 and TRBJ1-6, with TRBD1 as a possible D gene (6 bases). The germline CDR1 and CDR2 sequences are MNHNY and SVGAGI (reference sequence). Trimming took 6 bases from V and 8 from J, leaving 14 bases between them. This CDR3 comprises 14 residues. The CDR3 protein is CASSPQGPDSPLHF. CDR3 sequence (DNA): TGTGCCAGCAGCCCGCAGGGGCCTGATTCACCCCTCCACTTT.

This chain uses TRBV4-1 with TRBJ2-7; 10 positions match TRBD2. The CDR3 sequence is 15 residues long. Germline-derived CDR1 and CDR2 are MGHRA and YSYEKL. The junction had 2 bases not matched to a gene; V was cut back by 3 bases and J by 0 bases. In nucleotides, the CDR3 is TGCGCCAGCAGCCACCGGACTAGCGGCTCCTACGAGCAGTACGTC. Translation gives CASSHRTSGSYEQYV.

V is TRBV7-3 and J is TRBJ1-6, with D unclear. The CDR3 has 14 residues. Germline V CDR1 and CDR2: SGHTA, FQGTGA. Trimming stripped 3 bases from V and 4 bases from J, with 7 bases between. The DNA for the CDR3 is TGTGCCAGCAGCTTGGGCGGTTATAATTCACCCCTCCACTTT. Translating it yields CASSLGGYNSPLHF. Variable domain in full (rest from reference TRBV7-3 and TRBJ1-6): GAGVSQTPSNKVTEKGKYVELRCDPISGHTALYWYRQSLGQGPEFLIYFQGTGAADDSGLPNDRFFAVRPEGSVSTLKIQRTERGDSAVYLCASSLGGYNSPLHFGNGTRLTVT.

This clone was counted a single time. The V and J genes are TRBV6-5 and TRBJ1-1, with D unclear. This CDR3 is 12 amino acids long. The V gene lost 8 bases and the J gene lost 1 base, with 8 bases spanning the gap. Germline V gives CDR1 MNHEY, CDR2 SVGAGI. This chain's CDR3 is CASGLKNTEAFF. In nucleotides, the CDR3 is TGTGCCAGCGGATTGAAGAACACTGAAGCTTTCTTT.

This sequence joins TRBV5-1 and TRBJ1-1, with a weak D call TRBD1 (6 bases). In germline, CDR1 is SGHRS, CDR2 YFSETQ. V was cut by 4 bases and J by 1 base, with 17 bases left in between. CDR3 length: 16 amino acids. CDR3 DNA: TGCGCCAGCAGCCGAGGTGAGACCAGGGGGAACACTGAAGCTTTCTTT. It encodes CASSRGETRGNTEAFF.

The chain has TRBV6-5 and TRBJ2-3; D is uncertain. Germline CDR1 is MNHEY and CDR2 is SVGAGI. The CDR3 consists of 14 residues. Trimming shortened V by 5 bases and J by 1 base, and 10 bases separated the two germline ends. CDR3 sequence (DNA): TGTGCCAGCAGTCGCATACGGGGCACAGATACGCAGTATTTT. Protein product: CASSRIRGTDTQYF.

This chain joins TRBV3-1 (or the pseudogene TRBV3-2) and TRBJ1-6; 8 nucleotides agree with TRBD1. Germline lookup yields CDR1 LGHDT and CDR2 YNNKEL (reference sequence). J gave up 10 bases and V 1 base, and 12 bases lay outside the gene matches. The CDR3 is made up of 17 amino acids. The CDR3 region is CASSQGAGGLLKSPLHF. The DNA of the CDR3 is TGTGCCAGCAGCCAAGGGGCAGGGGGCTTACTGAAATCACCCCTCCACTTT.

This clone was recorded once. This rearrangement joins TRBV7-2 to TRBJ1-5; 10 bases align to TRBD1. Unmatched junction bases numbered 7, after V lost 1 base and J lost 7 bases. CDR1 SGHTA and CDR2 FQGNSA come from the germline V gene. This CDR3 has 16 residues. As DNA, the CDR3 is TGTGCCAGCAGCTTAGGGATTCCGGGACAGGGGCAGCCCCAGCATTTT. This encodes CASSLGIPGQGQPQHF. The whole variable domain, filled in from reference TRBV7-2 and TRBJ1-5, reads GAGVSQSPSNKVTEKGKDVELRCDPISGHTALYWYRQSLGQGLEFLIYFQGNSAPDKSGLPSDRFSAERTGGSVSTLTIQRTQQEDSAVYLCASSLGIPGQGQPQHFGDGTRLSIL.

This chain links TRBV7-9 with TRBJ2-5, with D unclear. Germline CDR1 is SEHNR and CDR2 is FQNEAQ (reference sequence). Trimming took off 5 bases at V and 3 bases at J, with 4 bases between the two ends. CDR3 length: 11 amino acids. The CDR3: CASSPKETQYF. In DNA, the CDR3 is TGTGCCAGCAGCCCGAAAGAGACCCAGTACTTC.

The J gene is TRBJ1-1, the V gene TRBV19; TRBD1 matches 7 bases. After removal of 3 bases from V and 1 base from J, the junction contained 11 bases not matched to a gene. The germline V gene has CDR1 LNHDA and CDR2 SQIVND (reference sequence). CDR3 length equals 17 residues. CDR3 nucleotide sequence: TGTGCCAGTAGTATCCCACAGGGGAGTTCCGGGAACACTGAAGCTTTCTTT. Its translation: CASSIPQGSSGNTEAFF.

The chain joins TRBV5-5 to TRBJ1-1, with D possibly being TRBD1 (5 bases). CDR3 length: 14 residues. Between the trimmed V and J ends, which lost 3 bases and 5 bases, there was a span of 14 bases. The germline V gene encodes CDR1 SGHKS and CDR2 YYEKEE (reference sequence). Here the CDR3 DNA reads TGTGCCAGCAGCTGGGGTGAGGGGTCGACTGAAGCTTTCTTT. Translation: CASSWGEGSTEAFF. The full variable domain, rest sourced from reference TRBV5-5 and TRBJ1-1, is DAGVTQSPTHLIKTRGQQVTLRCSPISGHKSVSWYQQVLGQGPQFIFQYYEKEERGRGNFPDRFSARQFPNYSSELNVNALLLGDSALYLCASSWGEGSTEAFFGQGTRLTVV.

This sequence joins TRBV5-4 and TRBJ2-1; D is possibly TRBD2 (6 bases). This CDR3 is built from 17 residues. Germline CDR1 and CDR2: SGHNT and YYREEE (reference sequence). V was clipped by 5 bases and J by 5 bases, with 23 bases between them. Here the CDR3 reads CASSPIRAGTGDNEQFF. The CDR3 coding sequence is TGTGCCAGCAGTCCGATTCGGGCGGGTACGGGGGACAATGAGCAGTTCTTC.

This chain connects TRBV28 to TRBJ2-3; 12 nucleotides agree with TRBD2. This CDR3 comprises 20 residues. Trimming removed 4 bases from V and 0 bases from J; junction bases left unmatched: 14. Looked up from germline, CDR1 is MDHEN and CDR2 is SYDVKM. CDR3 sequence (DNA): TGTGCCAGCAGTTCCCCCGGTTTGACTAGCGGGAGCACTAGCACAGATACGCAGTATTTT. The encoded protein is CASSSPGLTSGSTSTDTQYF.